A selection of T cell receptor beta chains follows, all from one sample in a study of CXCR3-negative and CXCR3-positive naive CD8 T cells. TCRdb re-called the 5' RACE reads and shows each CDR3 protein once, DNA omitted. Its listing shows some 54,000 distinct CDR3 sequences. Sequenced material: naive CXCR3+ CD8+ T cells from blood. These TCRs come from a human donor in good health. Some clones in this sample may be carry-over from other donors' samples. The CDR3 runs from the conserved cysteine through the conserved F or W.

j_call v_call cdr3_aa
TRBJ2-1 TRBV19 CASSLGLAANNEQFF
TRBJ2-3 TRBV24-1 CATSDFGQGAGTDTQYF
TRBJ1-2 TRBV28 CASSPGGVIGYTF
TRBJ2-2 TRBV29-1 CSVEVFGTGATGELFF
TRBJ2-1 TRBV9 CASSQGLAGGHEQFF
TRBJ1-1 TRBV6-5 CASIERAGSDTEAFF
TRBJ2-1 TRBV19 CASSSAGVYNEQFF
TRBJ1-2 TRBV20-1 CSARILGQGATPGYTF
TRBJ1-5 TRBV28 CASSPSLNQPQHF
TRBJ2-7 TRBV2 CASCEGAFYEQYF
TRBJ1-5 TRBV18 CASSPGTGGTQPQHF
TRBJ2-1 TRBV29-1 CSVVGNYNEQFF
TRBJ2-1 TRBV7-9 CASSSLTSGTYNEQFF
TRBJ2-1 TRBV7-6 CASSSPSGEYSYNEQFF
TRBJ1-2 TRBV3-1 CASSQQVPWGARDGYTF
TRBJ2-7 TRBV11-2 CASSTPGRSYEQYF
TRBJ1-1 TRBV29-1 CSVRPSPWVNTEAFF
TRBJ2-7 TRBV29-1 CSVRPGTGSSYEQYF
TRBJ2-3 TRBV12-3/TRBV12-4 CASIEGDTQYF
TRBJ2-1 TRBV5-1 CASSWTGGNEQFF
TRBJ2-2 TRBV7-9 CASRQVRGELFF
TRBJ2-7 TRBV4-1 CASSQSAPGATYEQYF
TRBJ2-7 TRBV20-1 CSASSGSWYEQYF
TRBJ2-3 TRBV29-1 CSAPGPDTQYF
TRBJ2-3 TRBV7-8 CASRSGTGEDTQYF
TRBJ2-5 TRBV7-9 CASSGLAGVQETQYF
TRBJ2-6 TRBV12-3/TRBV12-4 CASSLGQGITGANVLTF
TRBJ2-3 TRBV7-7 CASSSGTGGIRDTQYF
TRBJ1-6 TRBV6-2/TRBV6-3 CASSPLNRGRNSPLHF
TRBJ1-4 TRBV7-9 CASSWTRGRSPEKLFF
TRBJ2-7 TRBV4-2 CASSQGFGSYEQYF
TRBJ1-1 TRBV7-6 CASSLGGVNTEAFF
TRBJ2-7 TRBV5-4 CASSLVAGGYEQYF
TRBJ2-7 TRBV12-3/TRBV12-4 CASSLTGTSEQYF
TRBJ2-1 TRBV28 CASSAAISPNEQFF
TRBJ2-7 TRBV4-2 CASSQGGGGTRAYEQYF
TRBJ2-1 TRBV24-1 CATSPGTTLSEQFF
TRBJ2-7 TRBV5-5 CASSLGTGGSEQYF
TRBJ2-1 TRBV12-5 CASGWTSGGTHNEQFF
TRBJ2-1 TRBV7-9 CASSVGLAKDEQFF
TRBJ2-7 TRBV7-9 CASGVLLPAEQYF
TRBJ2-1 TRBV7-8 CASSLREVSDNEQFF
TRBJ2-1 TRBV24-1 CATSDNRELYNEQFF
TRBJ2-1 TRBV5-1 CASSSLGVSYNEQFF
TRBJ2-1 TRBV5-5 CASSFSGTYNEQFF
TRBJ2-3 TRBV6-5 CASSYRTREVPDTQYF
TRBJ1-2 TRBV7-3 CASSLRGPGYGYTF
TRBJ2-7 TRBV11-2 CASSSGLAGFLNYEQYF
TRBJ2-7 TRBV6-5 CASSYEGNEQYF
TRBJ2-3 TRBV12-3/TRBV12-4 CASRLLTDTQYF